This T cell receptor beta chain was documented in a study of blood T cell repertoires in COVID-19. Here immunoSEQ multiplex PCR was the method, and the copy in TCRdb shows in-frame clones only, minus some. The table has around 60,000 clones, 70% to 90% seen once; the top ten hold over 3.5%. This CDR3 comprises 14 residues. The V end was cut by 3 bases, the J end by 1 base, with 9 bases between. The germline CDR1 and CDR2 sequences are SGHTA and FQGNSA. The TCR comes from a man aged 50 or older with active COVID-19. The chain joins TRBV7-2 to TRBJ1-1; unclear D gene. Input material: peripheral blood. Written as DNA, the CDR3 is TGTGCCAGCAGCTTGGGAGCCACGAACACTGAAGCTTTCTTT. Translating it yields CASSLGATNTEAFF.